This entry describes one T cell receptor (beta chain). The sample originates from a study of blood T cell repertoires in COVID-19. The CDR3 has 15 amino acids. After removal of 6 bases from V and 2 bases from J, the junction contained 8 bases not matched to a gene. CDR1 is WNHNN and CDR2 is SYGVQD in the germline V gene (reference sequence). Method: immunoSEQ multiplex PCR; TCRdb's copy keeps in-frame clones and lacks some. The table shows about 130,000 clones, with roughly 72% occurring only once. The chain couples TRBV10-1 to TRBJ2-3, with 7 bases lining up with TRBD1. Material for sequencing was peripheral blood. This receptor was obtained from a human donor in a cohort sampled during active COVID-19. The DNA of the CDR3 is TGCGCCAGCAGCGACAGGGCCCCCTACACAGATACGCAGTATTTT. Translating gives CASSDRAPYTDTQYF.